The rows below give T cell receptor beta chains drawn from one sample of a study of cytomegalovirus exposure and HLA in healthy donors. Produced via immunoSEQ multiplex PCR; TCRdb's table is partial and in-frame only. This sample yields about 200,000 clones, of which roughly 80% are seen a single time; 1.1% to 1.5% belongs to the top ten. The sample was PBMCs. The receptors were gathered from a girl aged 5-17 years in good health and CMV-seronegative. CDR3s include the opening cysteine and the closing phenylalanine or tryptophan. Each record gives: clone size, J gene, V gene, D gene, CDR3 protein, CDR3 DNA. The D gene is left open where the match is weak. For some rows the clone size is stated as once, few or many, or as a class when expanded; others skip it.

- TRBJ1-1 TRBV5-1 - CASSGTGMTSVAFF TGCGCCAGCAGCGGTACCGGGATGACTAGTGTAGCTTTCTTT
- TRBJ2-7 TRBV15 TRBD2 CATSRAAGGIHEQYF TGTGCCACCAGCAGGGCTGCGGGAGGTATCCACGAGCAGTACTTC
- TRBJ2-1 TRBV15 TRBD2 CATSTPGLAVYNEQFF TGTGCCACCAGCACGCCGGGACTAGCGGTTTACAATGAGCAGTTCTTC
once TRBJ1-2 TRBV18 - CASSPPNFEDGYTF TGTGCCAGCTCACCACCGAATTTCGAGGATGGCTACACCTTC
- TRBJ2-1 TRBV11-3 TRBD2 CASSSRTSLNEQFF TGTGCCAGCAGCTCCAGGACTAGCCTAAATGAGCAGTTCTTC
- TRBJ2-7 TRBV10-2 TRBD2 CASSVASGSSYEQYF TGCGCCAGCAGCGTTGCTAGCGGGTCTTCCTACGAGCAGTACTTC
- TRBJ1-1 TRBV7-9 TRBD1 CASSRTGGREWTEAFF TGTGCCAGCAGTCGGACAGGGGGCCGGGAATGGACTGAAGCTTTCTTT
- TRBJ2-4 TRBV28 - CASSPTGRGNIQYF TGTGCCAGCAGCCCAACAGGGAGGGGAAACATTCAGTACTTC
- TRBJ1-1 TRBV28 - CASSAGLPRPEAFF TGTGCCAGCAGTGCGGGCCTCCCACGCCCTGAAGCTTTCTTT
- TRBJ1-1 TRBV25-1 TRBD1 CASSEWGQENTEAFF TGTGCCAGCAGTGAATGGGGACAGGAGAACACTGAAGCTTTCTTT
- TRBJ2-1 TRBV7-3 - CASSFISGSYNEQFF TGTGCCAGCAGCTTTATCAGTGGCTCCTACAATGAGCAGTTCTTC
- TRBJ2-1 TRBV6-5 TRBD1 CASRTGGGYNEQFF TGTGCCAGCCGGACAGGGGGAGGATACAATGAGCAGTTCTTC
- TRBJ2-7 TRBV6-6 - CASSYGGPEQYF TGTGCCAGCAGTTACGGGGGCCCCGAGCAGTACTTC
- TRBJ2-1 TRBV9 - CASSGAGRGDPNEQFF TGTGCCAGCAGCGGCGCAGGGCGGGGAGACCCCAATGAGCAGTTCTTC
- TRBJ2-7 TRBV29-1 - CSVDRGYEQYF TGCAGCGTTGATCGAGGGTACGAGCAGTACTTC
- TRBJ2-4 TRBV6-5 - CASSSRAVLAKNIQYF TGTGCCAGCAGTTCCAGAGCGGTTTTGGCCAAAAACATTCAGTACTTC
- TRBJ1-2 TRBV7-9 - CASSLAPGIYGYTF TGTGCCAGCAGCTTAGCGCCAGGGATCTATGGCTACACCTTC
- TRBJ1-1 TRBV19 - CASLDWRLNTEAFF TGTGCCAGTCTCGATTGGCGGTTGAACACTGAAGCTTTCTTT
once TRBJ2-5 TRBV28 TRBD1 CASDGGRGLQETQYF TGTGCCAGCGATGGCGGAAGGGGGCTCCAAGAGACCCAGTACTTC
- TRBJ2-5 TRBV5-1 TRBD2 CASSLARSSGETQYF TGCGCCAGCAGCTTGGCCAGGTCTAGCGGGGAGACCCAGTACTTC
- TRBJ1-1 TRBV9 TRBD1 CASSVEGQGITEAFF TGTGCCAGCAGCGTAGAAGGACAGGGCATAACTGAAGCTTTCTTT
many TRBJ2-6 TRBV6-1 - CASSDNSGANVLTF TGTGCCAGCAGTGACAACTCTGGGGCCAACGTCCTGACTTTC
- TRBJ1-3 TRBV28 - CASSLLTAGNTIYF TGTGCCAGCAGTTTATTGACAGCCGGAAACACCATATATTTT
once TRBJ2-6 TRBV6-1 - CASSEHGSGANVLTF TGTGCCAGCAGTGAACACGGCTCTGGGGCCAACGTCCTGACTTTC
- TRBJ2-6 TRBV5-1 - CASSPQSSGANVLTF TGCGCCAGCAGCCCACAAAGCTCTGGGGCCAACGTCCTGACTTTC
- TRBJ2-7 TRBV7-8 TRBD2 CASRAGALYEQYF TGTGCCAGCAGAGCGGGGGCCCTTTACGAGCAGTACTTC
- TRBJ1-1 TRBV30 TRBD1 CAWSRDRGRAEAFF TGTGCCTGGAGTCGGGACAGGGGTAGGGCTGAAGCTTTCTTT
- TRBJ2-7 TRBV9 TRBD2 CASSMGLAVLYEQYF TGTGCCAGCAGCATGGGACTAGCGGTCCTCTACGAGCAGTACTTC
- TRBJ2-3 TRBV6-1 TRBD1 CASSEQGARTDTQYF TGTGCCAGCAGTGAACAGGGGGCCCGCACAGATACGCAGTATTTT
- TRBJ1-1 TRBV10-2 TRBD1 CASSVPGQHMNTEAFF TGCGCCAGCAGTGTACCGGGACAGCACATGAACACTGAAGCTTTCTTT
few TRBJ1-1 TRBV5-1 - CASSSVTGTNTEAFF TGCGCCAGCAGCTCCGTAACAGGGACGAACACTGAAGCTTTCTTT
- TRBJ2-7 TRBV6-5 - CASRRSGTYEQYF TGTGCCAGCAGAAGAAGCGGAACCTACGAGCAGTACTTC
- TRBJ2-1 TRBV6-5 - CASTDRQGGTEQFF TGTGCCAGCACCGACCGTCAGGGGGGCACTGAGCAGTTCTTC
- TRBJ1-1 TRBV6-5 - CASSLMRDTEAFF TGTGCCAGCAGTTTGATGAGGGACACTGAAGCTTTCTTT
- TRBJ1-2 TRBV30 - CAWTTVLVYGYTF TGTGCCTGGACCACAGTCTTGGTCTATGGCTACACCTTC
few TRBJ2-1 TRBV5-6 TRBD1 CASSPTGMVYNEQFF TGTGCCAGCAGCCCGACAGGGATGGTTTACAATGAGCAGTTCTTC
- TRBJ2-7 TRBV28 TRBD1 CASSRPGQYLYEQYF TGTGCCAGCAGTCGTCCGGGACAGTACCTGTACGAGCAGTACTTC
- TRBJ2-1 TRBV9 TRBD2 CASSLAGGPNNEQFF TGTGCCAGCAGCTTAGCGGGGGGGCCGAACAATGAGCAGTTCTTC
- TRBJ1-2 TRBV28 - CASSRKNGQYYGYTF TGTGCCAGCAGTAGAAAAAATGGACAGTACTATGGCTACACCTTC
- TRBJ1-1 TRBV30 - CAWLGGGRGTEAFF TGTGCCTGGCTAGGGGGGGGTCGGGGGACTGAAGCTTTCTTT
- TRBJ1-1 TRBV28 - CASSLMHRSNRAEAFF TGTGCCAGCAGTTTAATGCACCGTTCGAACCGAGCTGAAGCTTTCTTT
- TRBJ2-7 TRBV28 - CASSPHPYEQYF TGTGCCAGCAGTCCGCACCCCTACGAGCAGTACTTC
- TRBJ2-7 TRBV6-5 TRBD1 CASSYPRTGTYEQYF TGTGCCAGCAGTTACCCACGGACAGGTACCTACGAGCAGTACTTC
- TRBJ1-5 TRBV7-9 - CASRAAGGNQPQHF TGTGCCAGCAGGGCGGCAGGGGGCAATCAGCCCCAGCATTTT